These T cell receptor beta chains were read from a single sample in a study of blood T cells in healthy people across ages. TCRdb re-called the 5' RACE reads with MiXCR, one entry per CDR3 protein. Among about a million distinct CDR3 sequences listed, around two fifths were seen once. The sample comprised blood. These receptors were collected from a man aged 18 to 30 in good health. Each CDR3 is given with its conserved first and last residue. D genes are given only for firm matches. Where a row states a size, it is once, few, many or the class of an expanded clone; other rows omit it.

D	size	V	length	J	CDR3	DNA
TRBD1	-	TRBV6-2/TRBV6-3	16	TRBJ1-5	CATSRDRTQYNQPQHF	TGTGCCACCTCCAGGGACAGGACACAATACAATCAGCCCCAGCATTTT
-	-	TRBV6-5	15	TRBJ1-1	CASYSPGHSNTEAFF	TGTGCCAGCTACTCCCCGGGACACTCGAACACTGAAGCTTTCTTT
TRBD2	few	TRBV12-3/TRBV12-4	16	TRBJ2-5	CASLIASGGAWETQYF	TGTGCCAGCCTAATAGCTAGCGGGGGCGCTTGGGAGACCCAGTACTTC
-	-	TRBV20-1	15	TRBJ2-1	CSARDGSGSEGEQFF	TGCAGTGCTAGAGATGGGAGCGGTTCGGAGGGTGAGCAGTTCTTC
-	few	TRBV4-3	16	TRBJ2-7	CASSQDLGQNRREQYF	TGCGCCAGCAGCCAAGATTTGGGACAAAACCGGCGGGAGCAGTACTTC
-	few	TRBV4-1	15	TRBJ1-5	CASSQRGPGNQPQHF	TGCGCCAGCAGCCAACGCGGACCCGGCAATCAGCCCCAGCATTTT
-	few	TRBV4-3	17	TRBJ2-3	CASSQENVLDFTDTQYF	TGCGCCAGCAGCCAAGAGAACGTGCTGGATTTCACAGATACGCAGTATTTT
-	-	TRBV4-3	16	TRBJ2-3	CASSQGWDGLTDTQYF	TGCGCCAGCAGCCAAGGATGGGATGGGCTTACAGATACGCAGTATTTT
-	-	TRBV6-6	14	TRBJ2-5	CASSYTMTQETQYF	TGTGCCAGCAGTTACACCATGACACAAGAGACCCAGTACTTC
TRBD1	few	TRBV11-2	17	TRBJ1-2	CASSLDYPQGSDYGYTF	TGTGCCAGCAGCTTAGACTATCCACAGGGGTCTGACTATGGCTACACCTTC
-	-	TRBV4-1	17	TRBJ2-1	CASSQQSSGGGYNEQFF	TGCGCCAGCAGCCAACAATCCTCGGGGGGCGGGTACAATGAGCAGTTCTTC
-	once	TRBV4-1	13	TRBJ1-2	CASSNQDNYGYTF	TGCGCCAGCAGCAACCAAGATAACTATGGCTACACCTTC
-	few	TRBV4-3	15	TRBJ1-2	CASSQDRTGWDGYTF	TGCGCCAGCAGCCAAGATCGTACAGGATGGGATGGCTACACCTTC
TRBD1	few	TRBV10-3	16	TRBJ1-5	CAISEDSGTENQPQHF	TGTGCCATCAGTGAGGATTCTGGGACAGAGAATCAGCCCCAGCATTTT
TRBD2	few	TRBV12-3/TRBV12-4	16	TRBJ2-5	CASSLGVGGYGETQYF	TGTGCCAGCAGTTTAGGGGTGGGAGGGTATGGAGAGACCCAGTACTTC
-	few	TRBV29-1	10	TRBJ2-1	CSVRSSEQFF	TGCAGCGTCAGGTCTAGTGAGCAGTTCTTC
TRBD2	-	TRBV27	18	TRBJ2-3	CASSVTSGGARSTDTQYF	TGTGCCAGCAGTGTAACTAGCGGGGGGGCTAGGAGCACAGATACGCAGTATTTT
-	-	TRBV5-1	14	TRBJ2-3	CASSLEQFTDTQYF	TGCGCCAGCAGCTTGGAGCAGTTTACAGATACGCAGTATTTT
-	many	TRBV7-2	14	TRBJ1-5	CASSLVASNQPQHF	TGTGCCAGCAGCTTAGTTGCTAGCAATCAGCCCCAGCATTTT
-	-	TRBV3-1	15	TRBJ1-1	CASSQVGGMGTEAFF	TGTGCCAGCAGCCAAGTAGGGGGGATGGGCACTGAAGCTTTCTTT
TRBD1	-	TRBV7-2	15	TRBJ1-2	CAGSAGQGIGYGYTF	TGTGCCGGCAGCGCCGGACAGGGAATAGGCTATGGCTACACCTTC
TRBD2	few	TRBV20-1	13	TRBJ2-3	CSAHGGTTDTQYF	TGCAGTGCCCACGGGGGGACCACAGATACGCAGTATTTT
TRBD2	few	TRBV20-1	16	TRBJ2-1	CSARDLRRGAYNEQFF	TGCAGTGCTAGAGATCTTCGGCGGGGGGCCTACAATGAGCAGTTCTTC
-	-	TRBV6-6	17	TRBJ1-2	CASSYSRAQGDNYGYTF	TGTGCCAGCAGTTACTCGAGGGCACAAGGGGATAACTATGGCTACACCTTC
TRBD2	few	TRBV6-6	16	TRBJ2-7	CASSYSEAGGAYEQYF	TGTGCCAGCAGTTACTCGGAAGCGGGGGGTGCCTACGAGCAGTACTTC
-	-	TRBV12-3/TRBV12-4	17	TRBJ2-7	CASRLGGAASSYNEQYF	TGTGCCAGCAGACTAGGGGGGGCGGCGAGCTCCTACAATGAGCAGTACTTC
-	-	TRBV27	14	TRBJ1-4	CASSLRLESEKLFF	TGTGCCAGCAGTTTAAGACTTGAAAGTGAAAAACTGTTTTTT
TRBD1	-	TRBV4-3	19	TRBJ1-2	CASTSRTGTGGSMPYGYTF	TGCGCCAGCACATCGAGGACCGGGACAGGGGGCTCGATGCCCTATGGCTACACCTTC
TRBD1	-	TRBV12-3/TRBV12-4	14	TRBJ1-1	CASRHRGPNTEAFF	TGTGCCAGCAGGCACAGGGGGCCGAACACTGAAGCTTTCTTT
-	-	TRBV27	16	TRBJ2-7	CASSSISGSLRYEQYF	TGTGCCAGCAGTTCAATTTCAGGTTCACTCAGGTACGAGCAGTACTTC
TRBD2	once	TRBV20-1	16	TRBJ2-2	CSARDPLAGGTGTLFF	TGCAGTGCTAGAGATCCGCTAGCGGGAGGCACCGGGACGCTGTTTTTT
TRBD2	few	TRBV4-2	16	TRBJ2-3	CASSQVTSSSTDTQYF	TGTGCCAGCAGCCAAGTGACTAGCTCTAGCACAGATACGCAGTATTTT
-	few	TRBV12-3/TRBV12-4	14	TRBJ1-5	CASTRTVGDQPQHF	TGTGCCAGCACCCGGACAGTGGGGGATCAGCCCCAGCATTTT
-	few	TRBV7-9	16	TRBJ2-3	CASSPRTVLTEDTQYF	TGTGCCAGCAGCCCAAGGACAGTCCTCACGGAAGATACGCAGTATTTT
-	few	TRBV12-3/TRBV12-4	15	TRBJ1-1	CASRPDGGWGTEAFF	TGTGCCAGCAGGCCCGACGGTGGATGGGGCACTGAAGCTTTCTTT
-	few	TRBV27	15	TRBJ2-7	CASSFRETATYEQYF	TGTGCCAGCAGTTTCCGAGAGACGGCCACCTACGAGCAGTACTTC
-	few	TRBV12-3/TRBV12-4	12	TRBJ1-1	CASSFPGVGAFF	TGTGCCAGCAGTTTTCCCGGAGTCGGAGCTTTCTTT
-	-	TRBV27	16	TRBJ1-5	CASSPPGHPRNQPQHF	TGTGCCAGCAGTCCCCCGGGACACCCCCGCAATCAGCCCCAGCATTTT
-	once	TRBV2	14	TRBJ1-2	CASTAASLNYGYTF	TGTGCCAGCACCGCTGCCAGTTTAAACTATGGCTACACCTTC
-	few	TRBV29-1	13	TRBJ1-1	CSVARDEGTEAFF	TGCAGCGTTGCGAGGGACGAAGGCACTGAAGCTTTCTTT
-	-	TRBV2	15	TRBJ1-5	CASSEGGNGRQPQHF	TGTGCCAGCAGTGAAGGAGGTAACGGTCGGCAGCCCCAGCATTTT
-	once	TRBV21-1	18	TRBJ2-7	CASILSSGGACTYNEQYF	TGTGCCAGCATTCTGAGTAGCGGGGGGGCCTGCACCTACAATGAGCAGTACTTC
-	-	TRBV11-1	15	TRBJ2-2	CASSLQRGQAGELFF	TGTGCCAGCAGCCTACAGCGGGGACAGGCCGGGGAGCTGTTTTTT
-	-	TRBV20-1	13	TRBJ2-7	CSARDSTREEQYF	TGCAGTGCTAGAGACTCGACTAGAGAGGAGCAGTACTTC
-	-	TRBV30	16	TRBJ1-3	CAWRGFSRVSGNTIYF	TGTGCCTGGAGGGGCTTTTCGAGGGTATCTGGAAACACCATATATTTT
TRBD2	-	TRBV20-1	15	TRBJ2-7	CSATLAGPLYNEQYF	TGCAGTGCTACCCTAGCGGGGCCCCTTTACAATGAGCAGTACTTC
TRBD2	-	TRBV12-3/TRBV12-4	15	TRBJ2-5	CASSFQRGHQETQYF	TGTGCCAGCAGTTTCCAGCGGGGCCACCAAGAGACCCAGTACTTC